These 17 T cell receptor beta chains originate from one sample sequenced in a study of T cell repertoires in cytomegalovirus infection. One entry per CDR3 protein, called by TCRdb with MiXCR from the reads. The sample carries about 250,000 distinct CDR3 sequences, 9% to 15% recorded once. Sequencing was done on a sample of PBMCs. Receptor source: a human donor in good health (CMV status not recorded). Some clones in this sample may be carry-over from other donors' samples.

This clonotype was counted between two and nine times. The genes are TRBV30 and TRBJ2-1; tentatively, D is TRBD2 (6 bases). V lost 0 bases to trimming and J lost 5 bases, with 11 bases between them. This CDR3 has 14 amino acids. Germline assignment: CDR1 GTSNPN and CDR2 SVGIG (reference sequence). The CDR3 sequence is CAWSVLSGHNEQFF. CDR3 in DNA: TGTGCCTGGAGTGTACTTAGCGGACACAATGAGCAGTTCTTC.

This clonotype was counted at least ten times. This rearrangement joins TRBV14 to TRBJ2-3; D not resolved. Between the trimmed V and J ends, which lost 4 bases and 8 bases, there was a span of 10 bases. The CDR3 has 12 residues. Per the germline V gene, CDR1 is SGHDN and CDR2 is FVKESK. The CDR3 loop is CASSPRWGTQYF. The CDR3 DNA is TGTGCCAGCAGCCCTCGGTGGGGTACGCAGTATTTT.

This clonotype was found a few times. The DNA of the CDR3 is TGTGCCAGCAGTGGGGACAGGGCCACCGGGGAGCTGTTTTTT. Translation: CASSGDRATGELFF. This sequence joins TRBV6-5 and TRBJ2-2; 9 bases are a match to TRBD1. Unmatched junction bases numbered 2, after V lost 5 bases and J lost 4 bases. Germline-derived CDR1 and CDR2 are MNHEY and SVGAGI. This CDR3 is built from 14 residues.

This clonotype was detected once. The V and J genes are TRBV19 and TRBJ2-3, with TRBD1 as a possible D gene (6 bases). Germline CDR1 LNHDA, CDR2 SQIVND (reference sequence). The V and J ends lost 5 bases and 8 bases respectively, with 11 bases between them. The CDR3 runs to 12 residues. CDR3 DNA sequence: TGTGCCAGTAGTGAAGGGGGTGCTACGCAGTATTTT. Translating gives CASSEGGATQYF.

This clonotype has ten or more counts. This rearrangement joins TRBV28 to TRBJ2-7, with D perhaps TRBD1 or TRBD2 (5 bases each). Germline CDR1 MDHEN, CDR2 SYDVKM. There are 16 residues in the CDR3. The V and J ends lost 5 bases and 0 bases respectively, with 17 bases between them. The DNA for the CDR3 is TGTGCCAGCAGTCTTGGAGGACATCGACCCTCCTACGAGCAGTACTTC. Amino acids: CASSLGGHRPSYEQYF.

There are a few counts of this clonotype. The chain carries TRBV20-1 and TRBJ2-1; no reliable D call. V was cut by 3 bases and J by 6 bases, with 12 bases left in between. Germline lookup yields CDR1 DFQATT and CDR2 SNEGSKA (reference sequence). This CDR3 contains 13 residues. The CDR3 protein is CSASLEAGNEQFF. The CDR3 DNA follows: TGCAGTGCTAGCCTTGAGGCAGGCAATGAGCAGTTCTTC.

This clonotype was detected ten times or more. J is TRBJ2-5 and V is TRBV6-2 or TRBV6-3, with a weak D call TRBD2 (7 bases). Germline lookup yields CDR1 MNHEY and CDR2 SVGEGT. This CDR3 is 14 amino acids long. V was trimmed by 2 bases and J by 4 bases, leaving 11 bases between them. The CDR3 DNA sequence: TGTGCCAGCAGTTACGGGGGGGCGAGAGAGACCCAGTACTTC. Its protein is CASSYGGARETQYF.

This clonotype was seen ten or more times. The chain recombines TRBV4-3 with TRBJ2-3; 7 nucleotides match TRBD1. This CDR3 has 16 residues. Germline V gene data show CDR1 as LGHNA and CDR2 as YSLEER. V shed 1 base and J 0 bases; nucleotides not matched to a gene: 4. As DNA, the CDR3 is TGCGCCAGCAGCCAAGGAGGGGGCTTTAGCACAGATACGCAGTATTTT. Amino acid sequence: CASSQGGGFSTDTQYF.

This chain joins TRBV29-1 and TRBJ1-4, with 8 bases identical to TRBD1. V dropped 0 bases and J dropped 3; count of bases not matched to a gene: 3. Germline CDR1 SQVTM, CDR2 ANQGSEA. The CDR3 has 15 amino acids. CDR3: CSVEDSQGANEKLFF. In DNA, the CDR3 is TGCAGCGTTGAAGATTCACAGGGGGCTAATGAAAAACTGTTTTTT.

About this clonotype: One end of the junction fails to match germline, which may point to a read error. The rearrangement uses TRBV5-1 and TRBJ2-3; TRBD2 matches at 9 bases. Germline V lookup: CDR1 SGHRS, CDR2 YFSETQ. This CDR3 spans 16 amino acids. The CDR3 DNA reads TGCGCCAGCAGCTTGGGCGGGGGGACTAGCACAGATACGCATTATTTT. Its protein is CASSLGGGTSTDTHYF.

This clonotype occurred many times. Here the CDR3 DNA reads TGTGCCAGCAGCTTGACAGGGGGCCTAGTGAATGAGCAGTTCTTC. Translating gives CASSLTGGLVNEQFF. The V call is TRBV7-2, the J call TRBJ2-1; TRBD1 matches at 10 bases. Germline CDR1 and CDR2: SGHTA and FQGNSA. V was clipped by 3 bases and J by 7 bases; unmatched bases: 6. This CDR3 contains 15 residues.

This clonotype showed up many times. The chain joins TRBV7-3 to TRBJ2-2; 11 nucleotides align to TRBD2. The germline CDR1 and CDR2 sequences are SGHTA and FQGTGA. J lost 7 bases, V lost 4 bases, and 2 bases had no gene match. CDR3 length: 14 residues. The CDR3 DNA reads as TGTGCCAGCAGCTCTACTAGCGGGAGCGGGGAGCTGTTTTTT. Translation gives CASSSTSGSGELFF.

This clonotype showed up many times. The junction departs from the called germline gene at one end, perhaps through a read error. V and J are TRBV12-3 or TRBV12-4 and TRBJ2-3; a weak D match, TRBD2 (7 bases). The CDR3 has 12 amino acids. This chain's CDR3 is CASGDREGGASF. In nucleotides, the CDR3 is TGTGCCAGCGGCGATAGGGAGGGGGGGGCCAGTTTT.

This clonotype was seen repeatedly, ten times or more. In nucleotides, the CDR3 is TGCAGTGCTCCTTGGGCAGCCCTGAACACCATATATTTT. This gives the protein CSAPWAALNTIYF. This sequence joins TRBV20-1 and TRBJ1-3; no firm D call. The CDR3 contains 13 residues. Looked up from germline, CDR1 is DFQATT and CDR2 is SNEGSKA (reference sequence). The V end was cut by 5 bases, the J end by 7 bases, with 15 bases between.

This clonotype has more than one count but fewer than ten. V and J are TRBV24-1 and TRBJ2-1, with 8 bases identical to TRBD2. The CDR3 contains 16 residues. J was trimmed by 6 bases and V by 9 bases; bases with no gene match: 15. Per germline, CDR1 KGHDR and CDR2 SFDVKD. Here the CDR3 reads CATERGGLESGNEQFF. In nucleotides, the CDR3 is TGTGCCACCGAGAGGGGGGGACTAGAGTCTGGCAATGAGCAGTTCTTC.

This clonotype was found a few times. J is TRBJ1-2 and V is TRBV6-2 or TRBV6-3; maybe TRBD1 (5 bases). CDR1 is MNHEY and CDR2 is SVGEGT in the germline V gene. The V and J ends lost 7 bases and 6 bases respectively, with 15 bases between them. The CDR3 extends over 13 amino acids. The CDR3 loop is CASIDPQGHGYTF. The DNA for the CDR3 is TGTGCCAGCATCGACCCCCAGGGACATGGCTACACCTTC.

This clonotype was observed at least ten times. The chain uses TRBV7-2 and TRBJ2-1; perhaps D is TRBD1 or TRBD2 (7 bases each). Germline V gene sequence: CDR1 SGHTA, CDR2 FQGNSA. This CDR3 is built from 15 residues. The V end was cut by 8 bases, the J end by 4 bases, with 18 bases between. CDR3 DNA: TGTGCCAGCTGTCCCTCAGGGGGGGGGTACAATGAGCAGTTCTTC. Its protein is CASCPSGGGYNEQFF. The full variable domain, in which reference TRBV7-2 and TRBJ2-1 provide the parts outside the CDR3, is GAGVSQSPSNKVTEKGKDVELRCDPISGHTALYWYRQSLGQGLEFLIYFQGNSAPDKSGLPSDRFSAERTGGSVSTLTIQRTQQEDSAVYLCASCPSGGGYNEQFFGPGTRLTVL.